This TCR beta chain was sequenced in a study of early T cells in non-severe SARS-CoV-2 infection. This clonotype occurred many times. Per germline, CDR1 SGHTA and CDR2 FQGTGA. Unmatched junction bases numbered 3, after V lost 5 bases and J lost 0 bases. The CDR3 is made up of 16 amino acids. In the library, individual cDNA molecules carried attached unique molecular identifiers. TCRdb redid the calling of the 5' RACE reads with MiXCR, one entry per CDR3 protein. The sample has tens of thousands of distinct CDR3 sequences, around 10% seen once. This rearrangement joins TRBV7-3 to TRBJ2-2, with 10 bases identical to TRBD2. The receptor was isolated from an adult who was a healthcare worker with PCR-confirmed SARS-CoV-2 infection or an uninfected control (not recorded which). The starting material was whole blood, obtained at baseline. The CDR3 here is CASSIAGGTNTGELFF. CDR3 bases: TGTGCCAGCAGCATAGCGGGGGGTACGAACACCGGGGAGCTGTTTTTT.